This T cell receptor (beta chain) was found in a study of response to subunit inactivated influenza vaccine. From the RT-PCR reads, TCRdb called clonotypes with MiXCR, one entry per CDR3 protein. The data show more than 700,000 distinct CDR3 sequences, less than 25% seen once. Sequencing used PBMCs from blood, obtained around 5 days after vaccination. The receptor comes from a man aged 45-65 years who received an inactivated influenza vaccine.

The CDR3 DNA is TGTGCCAGCAGTTACACCCGCCTCACAGATACGCAGTATTTT. Protein sequence: CASSYTRLTDTQYF. The chain carries TRBV6-5 and TRBJ2-3; D is uncertain. This CDR3 has 14 residues. Germline assignment: CDR1 MNHEY and CDR2 SVGAGI. Trimming took 2 bases from V and 2 from J, leaving 8 bases between them.